These 6 T cell receptor beta chains originate from one sample sequenced in a study of blood T cell repertoires in COVID-19. Assay: immunoSEQ multiplex PCR; the TCRdb copy retains only in-frame clones and omits some. The sample records a few hundred thousand clones, about 90% being singletons. The sequencing sample was made of peripheral blood. These TCRs come from a woman in her thirties with COVID-19, enrolled during active disease.

This clone was recorded a few times. This chain uses TRBV10-3 with TRBJ2-7; 9 nucleotides match TRBD2. Germline CDR1 and CDR2: ENHRY and SYGVKD. The CDR3 contains 14 residues. Trimming at V came to 2 bases and at J to 5 bases, leaving 4 bases not matched to a gene. The CDR3 region is CAISELAGTNEQYF. The CDR3 DNA is TGTGCCATCAGTGAGCTAGCGGGGACGAACGAGCAGTACTTC.

The V and J genes are TRBV7-3 and TRBJ2-1; 11 bases align to TRBD2. V shed 5 bases, J shed 6 bases, and the junction held 6 bases outside the gene matches. The length of the CDR3 is 15 residues. The germline gives CDR1 SGHTA, CDR2 FQGTGA. CDR3: CASSAGTSGSNEQFF. CDR3 DNA: TGTGCCAGCAGCGCCGGGACTAGCGGATCCAATGAGCAGTTCTTC.

The rearrangement uses TRBV4-3 and TRBJ1-2, with D possibly TRBD1 on 6 matching bases. The CDR3 is 17 residues long. CDR1 and CDR2 from the germline V gene are LGHNA and YSLEER. Between the trimmed V and J ends, which lost 0 bases and 4 bases, there was a span of 18 bases. CDR3 in DNA: TGCGCCAGCAGCCAAGATATTCGTCTGGGGGCCACCTATGGCTACACCTTC. Its protein product is CASSQDIRLGATYGYTF.

The chain links TRBV27 to TRBJ2-5, with D maybe TRBD1 (5 bases). From germline, CDR1 is MNHEY and CDR2 SMNVEV (reference sequence). Trimming removed 4 bases at V and 3 bases at J, with 9 bases between. The CDR3 runs 13 residues. CDR3: CASSSLGEETQYF. The CDR3 nucleotides are TGTGCCAGCAGTTCCCTAGGGGAAGAGACCCAGTACTTC.

This chain uses TRBV2 with TRBJ2-7, with 7 bases that match TRBD1. Germline V gene lookup returns CDR1 SNHLY and CDR2 FYNNEI. The CDR3 length is 14 residues. The V gene end was trimmed by 5 bases and the J gene end by 2 bases; junction bases not matched to a gene: 6. CDR3: CASSSPGQTYEQYF. CDR3 nucleotide sequence: TGTGCCAGCAGTTCGCCGGGACAGACCTACGAGCAGTACTTC.

This sequence joins TRBV15 and TRBJ2-2, with a possible D match to TRBD2 (6 bases). Germline V lookup: CDR1 LNHNV, CDR2 YYDKDF (reference sequence). This CDR3 has 15 amino acids. V lost 0 bases and J 8 bases, leaving 13 bases between the germline ends. Here the CDR3 DNA reads TGTGCCACCAGCAGAGATGGACGGGAGTCTGGGGAGCTGTTTTTT. Its protein is CATSRDGRESGELFF.